This passage covers 13 T cell receptor beta chains from one sample sequenced in a study of T cell clonotyping in hematopoietic cell transplantation. Measured with immunoSEQ multiplex PCR; TCRdb has only the in-frame clones, and not every one. The sample records over 6,000 clones, around 87% being singletons. This specimen was peripheral blood mononuclear cells, taken 100 days after allogeneic stem cell transplant. Receptors were obtained from a female patient in her forties who had an allogeneic stem cell transplant from a related donor, so the T cells may come from the graft donor. Some clones in this sample may be carry-over from other donors' samples.

The J gene is TRBJ2-1, the V gene TRBV28; 7 nucleotides align to TRBD2. In germline, CDR1 is MDHEN, CDR2 SYDVKM. The V segment lost 5 bases and the J segment 6 bases; nucleotides outside the gene matches: 7. The CDR3 consists of 14 residues. CDR3 nucleotide sequence: TGTGCCAGCAGTCCTTGGGGAGGGAGCAATGAGCAGTTCTTC. Its protein is CASSPWGGSNEQFF.

The rearrangement uses TRBV27 and TRBJ2-1; TRBD2 aligns across 8 bases. J lost 7 bases, V lost 4 bases, and 12 bases had no gene match. CDR3 size: 16 residues. The germline V gene encodes CDR1 MNHEY and CDR2 SMNVEV (reference sequence). CDR3 sequence: CASSSRGSGRGNEQFF. The CDR3 DNA sequence: TGTGCCAGCAGTTCCAGGGGAAGCGGGAGAGGAAATGAGCAGTTCTTC.

This clone has a handful of counts. The chain combines TRBV13 with TRBJ1-3, with D unclear. The germline V gene has CDR1 PRHDT and CDR2 FYEKMQ (reference sequence). CDR3 size: 14 residues. V was clipped by 1 base and J by 0 bases, with 4 bases between them. The DNA for the CDR3 is TGTGCCAGCAGCTTAGAAGGCTCTGGAAACACCATATATTTT. This encodes CASSLEGSGNTIYF.

This clone was counted a single time. This rearrangement joins TRBV5-1 to TRBJ2-7, with a possible D match to TRBD1 (6 bases). Trimming stripped 6 bases from V and 6 bases from J, with 22 bases between. This CDR3 region has 15 residues. CDR1 SGHRS and CDR2 YFSETQ come from the germline V gene. The CDR3 region has the DNA TGCGCCAGCACATCCTCCGGGACAAGGAACCCCGAGCAGTACTTC. It encodes CASTSSGTRNPEQYF.

The chain couples TRBV29-1 to TRBJ2-3, with TRBD2 matching over 9 bases. CDR1 and CDR2 (germline): SQVTM, ANQGSEA. Germline trimming cut 6 bases from V and 3 bases from J; bases unmatched to any gene: 10. This CDR3 has 15 amino acids. The CDR3 sequence: CSVESSGSHTDTQYF. CDR3 coding DNA: TGCAGCGTAGAAAGTAGCGGGAGTCATACAGATACGCAGTATTTT.

V and J are TRBV28 and TRBJ2-5, with 8 bases that match TRBD2. In germline, CDR1 is MDHEN, CDR2 SYDVKM. J gave up 5 bases and V 3 bases, and 8 bases lay outside the gene matches. The CDR3 extends over 15 amino acids. For the CDR3, the DNA is TGTGCCAGCAGTTTTGGTTCGAGCGGGAGCGAGACCCAGTACTTC. Translated, it gives CASSFGSSGSETQYF.

V gene TRBV4-3 combines with J gene TRBJ2-6; D not resolved. From germline, CDR1 is LGHNA and CDR2 YSLEER. The V end lost 1 base, the J end lost 4 bases, and 8 bases lay between the germline ends. The CDR3 runs to 15 residues. The CDR3 nucleotides are TGCGCCAGCAGCCAAGTCCTTCCCGGGGCCAACGTCCTGACTTTC. Amino acid sequence: CASSQVLPGANVLTF.

The chain is built from TRBV19 and TRBJ1-2; the D gene is possibly TRBD1 (6 bases). Germline assignment: CDR1 LNHDA and CDR2 SQIVND (reference sequence). This CDR3 region has 13 residues. V was trimmed by 5 bases and J by 3 bases, leaving 10 bases between them. CDR3 sequence: CASSWTAHYGYTF. For the CDR3, the DNA is TGTGCCAGTAGTTGGACAGCCCACTATGGCTACACCTTC.

The chain joins TRBV7-9 to TRBJ2-3; no firm D call. The CDR3 extends over 12 amino acids. V gave up 4 bases and J gave up 2 bases, with 4 bases separating them. Germline CDR1 SEHNR, CDR2 FQNEAQ (reference sequence). DNA of the CDR3: TGTGCCAGCAGCTACACCACAGATACGCAGTATTTT. This codes for CASSYTTDTQYF.

J is TRBJ1-2 and V is TRBV29-1; D may be TRBD1 (5 bases). The ends were cut back, 5 bases at V and 5 bases at J, with 21 bases in the middle. The CDR3 runs 15 residues. Germline values: CDR1 SQVTM, CDR2 ANQGSEA. The CDR3 loop is CSVLDSTGNAYGYTF. The CDR3 DNA sequence: TGCAGCGTTCTAGACAGTACGGGTAACGCTTATGGCTACACCTTC.

The V gene is TRBV7-8, the J gene TRBJ2-2; no clear D. V shed 5 bases and J shed 6 bases, with 13 bases lying between them. This CDR3 has 14 amino acids. The germline CDR1 and CDR2 sequences are SGHVS and FQNEAQ. The CDR3 nucleotides are TGTGCCAGCAGCCGGACGCAGCCGCCCGGGGAGCTGTTTTTT. It specifies CASSRTQPPGELFF.

V gene TRBV6-5 combines with J gene TRBJ2-7; perhaps TRBD2 as D (6 bases). The V gene's germline CDR1 is MNHEY and CDR2 SVGAGI. V was trimmed by 2 bases and J by 4 bases, leaving 12 bases between them. This CDR3 spans 14 amino acids. The CDR3 region has the DNA TGTGCCAGCAGTTACGGGGCGCGGGGATACGAGCAGTACTTC. Protein product: CASSYGARGYEQYF.

The chain carries TRBV15 and TRBJ2-5, with 8 nucleotides matching TRBD1. This CDR3 spans 15 amino acids. V lost 0 bases to trimming and J lost 5 bases; unmatched junction nucleotides: 5. CDR1 is LNHNV and CDR2 is YYDKDF in the germline V gene (reference sequence). The CDR3, as DNA: TGTGCCACCAGCAGAGACCGGACAGGGTGGGAGACCCAGTACTTC. Translating gives CATSRDRTGWETQYF.